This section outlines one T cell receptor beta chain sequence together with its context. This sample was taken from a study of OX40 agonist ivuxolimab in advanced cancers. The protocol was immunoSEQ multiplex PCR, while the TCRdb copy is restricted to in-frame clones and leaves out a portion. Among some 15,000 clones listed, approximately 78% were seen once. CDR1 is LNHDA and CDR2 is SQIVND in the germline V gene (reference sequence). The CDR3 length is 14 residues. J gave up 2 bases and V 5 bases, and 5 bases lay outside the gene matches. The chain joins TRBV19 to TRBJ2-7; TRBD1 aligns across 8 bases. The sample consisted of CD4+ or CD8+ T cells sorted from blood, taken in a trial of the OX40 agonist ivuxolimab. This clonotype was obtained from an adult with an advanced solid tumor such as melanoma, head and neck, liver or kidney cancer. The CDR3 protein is CASSPGQGPYEQYF. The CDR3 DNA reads TGTGCCAGTAGTCCCGGACAGGGTCCCTACGAGCAGTACTTC.